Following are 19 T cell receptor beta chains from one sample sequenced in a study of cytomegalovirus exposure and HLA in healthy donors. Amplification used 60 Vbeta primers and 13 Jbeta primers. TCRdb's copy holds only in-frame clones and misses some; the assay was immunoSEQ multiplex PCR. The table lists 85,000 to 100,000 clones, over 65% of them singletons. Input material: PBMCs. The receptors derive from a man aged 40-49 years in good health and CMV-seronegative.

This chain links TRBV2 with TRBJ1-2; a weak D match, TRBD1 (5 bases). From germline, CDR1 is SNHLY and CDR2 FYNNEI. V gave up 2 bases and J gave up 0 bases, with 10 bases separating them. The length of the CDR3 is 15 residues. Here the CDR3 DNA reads TGTGCCAGCAGTGAAATGGGGCAAGCTAACTATGGCTACACCTTC. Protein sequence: CASSEMGQANYGYTF.

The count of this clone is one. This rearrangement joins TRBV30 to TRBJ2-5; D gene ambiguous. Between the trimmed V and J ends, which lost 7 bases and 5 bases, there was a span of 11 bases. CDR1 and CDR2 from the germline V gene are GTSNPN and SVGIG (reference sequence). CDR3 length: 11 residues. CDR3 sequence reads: CASTRLETQYF. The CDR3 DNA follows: TGTGCCTCGACACGTTTGGAGACCCAGTACTTC.

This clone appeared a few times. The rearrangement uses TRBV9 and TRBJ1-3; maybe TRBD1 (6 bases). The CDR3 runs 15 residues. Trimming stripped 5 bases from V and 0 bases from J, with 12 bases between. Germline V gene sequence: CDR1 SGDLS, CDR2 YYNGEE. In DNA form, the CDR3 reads TGTGCCAGCAGGTCCGGACAGTCCTCTGGAAACACCATATATTTT. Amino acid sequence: CASRSGQSSGNTIYF. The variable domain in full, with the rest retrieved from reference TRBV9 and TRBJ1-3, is DSGVTQTPKHLITATGQRVTLRCSPRSGDLSVYWYQQSLDQGLQFLIQYYNGEERAKGNILERFSAQQFPDLHSELNLSSLELGDSALYFCASRSGQSSGNTIYFGEGSWLTVV.

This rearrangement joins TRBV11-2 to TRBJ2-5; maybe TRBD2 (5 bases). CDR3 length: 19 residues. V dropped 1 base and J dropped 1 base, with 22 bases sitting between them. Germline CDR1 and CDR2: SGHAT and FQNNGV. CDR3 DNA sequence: TGTGCCAGCAGCTTAGTTTTTTTTTCGGAAAAAGAGGGCCAAGAGACCCAGTACTTC. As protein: CASSLVFFSEKEGQETQYF.

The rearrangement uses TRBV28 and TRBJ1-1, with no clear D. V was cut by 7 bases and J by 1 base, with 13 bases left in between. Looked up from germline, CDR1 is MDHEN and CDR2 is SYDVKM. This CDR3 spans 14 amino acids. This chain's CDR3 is CASTIDTTNTEAFF. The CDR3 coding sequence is TGTGCCAGCACCATAGACACAACGAACACTGAAGCTTTCTTT.

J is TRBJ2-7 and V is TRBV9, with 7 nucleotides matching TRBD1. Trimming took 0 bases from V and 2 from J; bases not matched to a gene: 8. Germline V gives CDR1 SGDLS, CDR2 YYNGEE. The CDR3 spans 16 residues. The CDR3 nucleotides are TGTGCCAGCAGCGTAGGGGACAGCGGCTCCACCTACGAGCAGTACTTC. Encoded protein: CASSVGDSGSTYEQYF.

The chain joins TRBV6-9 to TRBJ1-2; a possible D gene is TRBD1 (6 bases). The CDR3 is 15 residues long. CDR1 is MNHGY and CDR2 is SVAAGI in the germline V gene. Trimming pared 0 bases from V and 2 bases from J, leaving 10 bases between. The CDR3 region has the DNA TGTGCCAGCAGTTATTCGACAGGAGGCAACTATGGCTACACCTTC. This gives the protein CASSYSTGGNYGYTF.

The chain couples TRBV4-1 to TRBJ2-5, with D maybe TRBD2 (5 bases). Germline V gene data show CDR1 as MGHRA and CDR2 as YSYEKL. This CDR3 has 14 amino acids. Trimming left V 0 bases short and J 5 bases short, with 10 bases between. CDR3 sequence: CASSQDGSTETQYF. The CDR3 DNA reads TGCGCCAGCAGCCAAGATGGGAGCACGGAGACCCAGTACTTC.

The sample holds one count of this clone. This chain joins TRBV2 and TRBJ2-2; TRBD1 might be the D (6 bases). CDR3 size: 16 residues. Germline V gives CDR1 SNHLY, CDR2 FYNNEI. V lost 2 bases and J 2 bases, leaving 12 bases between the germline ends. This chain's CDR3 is CASSEHGQTNTGELFF. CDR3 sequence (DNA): TGTGCCAGCAGTGAACACGGACAGACAAACACCGGGGAGCTGTTTTTT. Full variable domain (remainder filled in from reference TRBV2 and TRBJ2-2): EPEVTQTPSHQVTQMGQEVILRCVPISNHLYFYWYRQILGQKVEFLVSFYNNEISEKSEIFDDQFSVERPDGSNFTLKIRSTKLEDSAMYFCASSEHGQTNTGELFFGEGSRLTVL.

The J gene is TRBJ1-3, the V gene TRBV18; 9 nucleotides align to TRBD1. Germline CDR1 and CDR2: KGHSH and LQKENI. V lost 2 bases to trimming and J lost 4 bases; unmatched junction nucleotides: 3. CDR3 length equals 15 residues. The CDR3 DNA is TGTGCCAGCTCACCAGGGACAGGGAGAGGAAACACCATATATTTT. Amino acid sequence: CASSPGTGRGNTIYF.

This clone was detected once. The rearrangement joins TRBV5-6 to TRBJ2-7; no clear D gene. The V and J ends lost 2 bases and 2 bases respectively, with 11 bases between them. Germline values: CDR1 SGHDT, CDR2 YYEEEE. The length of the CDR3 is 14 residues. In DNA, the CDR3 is TGTGCCAGCAGCTTAGCAGGTACACCCTACGAGCAGTACTTC. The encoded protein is CASSLAGTPYEQYF.

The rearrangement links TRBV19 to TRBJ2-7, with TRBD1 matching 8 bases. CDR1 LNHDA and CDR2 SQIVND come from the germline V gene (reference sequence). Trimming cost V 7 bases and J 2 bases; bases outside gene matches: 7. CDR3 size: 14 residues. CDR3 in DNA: TGTGCCAGTACCCCCGGGACAGGTCCCTACGAGCAGTACTTC. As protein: CASTPGTGPYEQYF.

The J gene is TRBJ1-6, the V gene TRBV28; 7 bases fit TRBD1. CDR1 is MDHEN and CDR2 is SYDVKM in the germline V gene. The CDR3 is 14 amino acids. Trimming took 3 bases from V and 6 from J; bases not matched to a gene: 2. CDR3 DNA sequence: TGTGCCAGCAGTTTGGGACAGATTAATTCACCCCTCCACTTT. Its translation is CASSLGQINSPLHF.

The CDR3 reads CASSSATSGSPYEQYF. CDR3 coding DNA: TGTGCCAGCAGCTCGGCAACTAGCGGGAGTCCGTACGAGCAGTACTTC. The chain employs TRBV5-4 and TRBJ2-7, with 11 bases aligning to TRBD2. V shed 3 bases, J shed 4 bases, and the junction held 9 bases outside the gene matches. The CDR3 sequence is 16 residues long. The germline V gene has CDR1 SGHNT and CDR2 YYREEE (reference sequence).

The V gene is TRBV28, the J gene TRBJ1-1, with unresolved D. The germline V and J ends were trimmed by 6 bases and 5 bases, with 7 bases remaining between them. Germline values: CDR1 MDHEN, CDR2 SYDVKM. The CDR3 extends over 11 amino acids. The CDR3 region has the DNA TGTGCCAGCAGAGCTAAAACTGAAGCTTTCTTT. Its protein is CASRAKTEAFF.

In nucleotides, the CDR3 is TGTGCCAGCAGCTTAGCGCTGGCAGTTGTATCTGAAGCTTTCTTT. Protein: CASSLALAVVSEAFF. The chain links TRBV7-9 to TRBJ1-1; D gene ambiguous. The CDR3 runs to 15 residues. V lost 0 bases, J lost 6 bases, and 14 bases lay in between. Germline CDR1 is SEHNR and CDR2 is FQNEAQ (reference sequence).

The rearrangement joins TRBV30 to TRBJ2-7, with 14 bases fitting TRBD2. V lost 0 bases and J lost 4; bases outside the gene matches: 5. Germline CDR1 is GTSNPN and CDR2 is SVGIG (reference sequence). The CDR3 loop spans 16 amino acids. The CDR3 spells CAWSVRTSGRRYEQYF. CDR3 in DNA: TGTGCCTGGAGTGTACGGACTAGCGGGAGGAGGTACGAGCAGTACTTC. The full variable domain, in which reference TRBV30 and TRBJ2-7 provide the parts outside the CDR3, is SQTIHQWPATLVQPVGSPLSLECTVEGTSNPNLYWYRQAAGRGLQLLFYSVGIGQISSEVPQNLSASRPQDRQFILSSKKLLLSDSGFYLCAWSVRTSGRRYEQYFGPGTRLTVT.

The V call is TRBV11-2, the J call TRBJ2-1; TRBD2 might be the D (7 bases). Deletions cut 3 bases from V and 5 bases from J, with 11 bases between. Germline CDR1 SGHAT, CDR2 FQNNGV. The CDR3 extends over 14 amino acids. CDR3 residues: CASSLGGGNNEQFF. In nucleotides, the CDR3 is TGTGCCAGCAGCTTGGGAGGGGGGAACAATGAGCAGTTCTTC.

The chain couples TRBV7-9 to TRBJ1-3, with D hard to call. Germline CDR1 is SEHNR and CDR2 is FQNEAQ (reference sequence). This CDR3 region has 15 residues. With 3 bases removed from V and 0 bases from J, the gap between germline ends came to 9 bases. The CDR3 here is CASSFIPNSGNTIYF. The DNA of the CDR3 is TGTGCCAGCAGCTTCATCCCTAACTCTGGAAACACCATATATTTT.